The sequence of this TCR beta chain was determined in a study of T-cell reconstitution after alpha-beta-depleted transplantation in children. A library of TCRbeta sequences, prepared with unique molecular identifiers, was generated. A single record per CDR3 protein comes from TCRdb applying MiXCR to the PCR reads. The data contain 200,000 to 250,000 distinct CDR3 sequences, about 8.8% of them singletons. Germline V gene data show CDR1 as SGHRS and CDR2 as YFSETQ. This CDR3 spans 15 amino acids. J was trimmed by 4 bases and V by 3 bases; bases with no gene match: 10. This clonotype was recorded many times.

Here the sequenced sample was PBMCs from the stem cell graft donor, taken from the stem cell graft. The V call is TRBV5-1, the J call TRBJ2-7; 7 nucleotides agree with TRBD1. This clonotype was sampled from a human donor who donated a stem cell graft to a child with SCID. The CDR3 region has the DNA TGCGCCAGCAGCTACCAACAGGGGCCGGGGTACGAGCAGTACTTC. Protein product: CASSYQQGPGYEQYF.